This T cell receptor beta chain is drawn from a study of T cell responses to AZD1222 COVID-19 vaccine. Data came from immunoSEQ multiplex PCR; TCRdb stores just in-frame clones and leaves some out. The sample includes 95,000 to 100,000 clones, about 88% of them seen just once. The sequencing used peripheral blood, collected on day 0 of AZD1222 vaccination. This sequence originates from an adult in good health.

In DNA form, the CDR3 reads TGTGCCAGCAGACAATCGGGACTAGCCCGTCCCGGGGAGCTGTTTTTT. The encoded protein is CASRQSGLARPGELFF. The V call is TRBV2, the J call TRBJ2-2, with 9 bases fitting TRBD2. The CDR3 has 16 residues. V dropped 6 bases and J dropped 6; count of bases not matched to a gene: 11. Germline V gene lookup returns CDR1 SNHLY and CDR2 FYNNEI.